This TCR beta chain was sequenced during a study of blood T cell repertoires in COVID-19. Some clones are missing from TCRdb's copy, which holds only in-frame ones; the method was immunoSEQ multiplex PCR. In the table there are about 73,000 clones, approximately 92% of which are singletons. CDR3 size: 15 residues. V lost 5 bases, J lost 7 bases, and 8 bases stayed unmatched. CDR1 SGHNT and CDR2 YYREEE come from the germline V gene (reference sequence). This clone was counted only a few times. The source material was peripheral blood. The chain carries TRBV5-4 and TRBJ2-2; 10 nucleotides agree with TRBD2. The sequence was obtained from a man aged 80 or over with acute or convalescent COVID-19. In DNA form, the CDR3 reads TGTGCCAGCAGAGAGCGGGAGGGCCAAGGCGGGGAGCTGTTTTTT. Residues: CASREREGQGGELFF. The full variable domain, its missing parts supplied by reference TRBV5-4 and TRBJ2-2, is ETGVTQSPTHLIKTRGQQVTLRCSSQSGHNTVSWYQQALGQGPQFIFQYYREEENGRGNFPPRFSGLQFPNYSSELNVNALELDDSALYLCASREREGQGGELFFGEGSRLTVL.